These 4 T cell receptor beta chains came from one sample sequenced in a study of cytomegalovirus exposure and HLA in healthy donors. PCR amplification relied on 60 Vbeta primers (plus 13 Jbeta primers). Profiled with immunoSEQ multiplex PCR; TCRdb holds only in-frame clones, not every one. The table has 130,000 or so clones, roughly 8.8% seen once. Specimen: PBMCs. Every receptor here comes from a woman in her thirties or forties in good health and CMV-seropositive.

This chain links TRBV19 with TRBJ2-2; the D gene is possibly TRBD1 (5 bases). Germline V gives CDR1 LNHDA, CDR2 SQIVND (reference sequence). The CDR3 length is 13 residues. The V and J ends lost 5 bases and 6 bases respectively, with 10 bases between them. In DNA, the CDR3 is TGTGCCAGTAGTTGGCAGGGCGCCGGGGAGCTGTTTTTT. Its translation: CASSWQGAGELFF.

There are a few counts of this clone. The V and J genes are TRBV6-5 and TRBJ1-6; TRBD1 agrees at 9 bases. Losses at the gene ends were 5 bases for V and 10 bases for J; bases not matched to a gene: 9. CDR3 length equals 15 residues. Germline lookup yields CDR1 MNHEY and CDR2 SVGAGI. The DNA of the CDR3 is TGTGCCAGCAGTCTCGGACAGGGGTATCGGTCACCCCTCCACTTT. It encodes CASSLGQGYRSPLHF.

CDR3 region: CASSSQGANYGYTF. The CDR3 DNA reads TGTGCCAGCAGCTCTCAGGGGGCTAACTATGGCTACACCTTC. The chain recombines TRBV7-2 with TRBJ1-2; 7 positions match TRBD1. With 4 bases clipped from V and 0 bases from J, the junction kept 2 bases outside the gene matches. Germline values: CDR1 SGHTA, CDR2 FQGNSA. The length of the CDR3 is 14 residues. The full variable domain, in which reference TRBV7-2 and TRBJ1-2 provide the parts outside the CDR3, is GAGVSQSPSNKVTEKGKDVELRCDPISGHTALYWYRQSLGQGLEFLIYFQGNSAPDKSGLPSDRFSAERTGGSVSTLTIQRTQQEDSAVYLCASSSQGANYGYTFGSGTRLTVV.

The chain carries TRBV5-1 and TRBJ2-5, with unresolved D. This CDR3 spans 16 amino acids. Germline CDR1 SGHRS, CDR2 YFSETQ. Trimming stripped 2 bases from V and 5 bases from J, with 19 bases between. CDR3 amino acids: CASSFASTQSGETQYF. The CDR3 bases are TGCGCCAGCAGCTTTGCCTCGACCCAGTCGGGTGAGACCCAGTACTTC. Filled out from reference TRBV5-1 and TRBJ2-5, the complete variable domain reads KAGVTQTPRYLIKTRGQQVTLSCSPISGHRSVSWYQQTPGQGLQFLFEYFSETQRNKGNFPGRFSGRQFSNSRSEMNVSTLELGDSALYLCASSFASTQSGETQYFGPGTRLLVL.